These T cell receptor beta chains were read from a single sample in a study of shared clonotypes between healthy human individuals. Measured with immunoSEQ multiplex PCR; TCRdb has only the in-frame clones, and not every one. Among about 510,000 clones listed, about 75% were seen once. Specimen: PBMCs. These receptors originate from a woman aged 35 to 49 in good health. Some clones in this sample may be carry-over from other donors' samples. The CDR3 runs from the conserved cysteine through the conserved F or W. A D gene is named only where the DNA matches it firmly.

d_call,v_call,j_call,cdr3_nt,cdr3_aa
TRBD2,TRBV11-3,TRBJ2-2,TGTGCCAGCAGCCGTGGACTAGCGGGAGGCACCGGGGAGCTGTTTTTT,CASSRGLAGGTGELFF
NA,TRBV10-3,TRBJ2-1,TGTGCCATCAGTGAGAGGGAGTCCTCCTACAATGAGCAGTTCTTC,CAISERESSYNEQFF
TRBD2,TRBV5-4,TRBJ2-5,TGTGCCAGCAGCTTCCCGGGACTAGCGGAAGAGACCCAGTACTTC,CASSFPGLAEETQYF
TRBD2,TRBV4-3,TRBJ2-1,TGCGCCAGCAGCAGGACTAGCGGGAGTATGAATGAGCAGTTCTTC,CASSRTSGSMNEQFF
TRBD1,TRBV5-1,TRBJ2-7,TGCGCCAGCAGCTTGGGAATTGGGGACAGCACTACCTACGAGCAGTACTTC,CASSLGIGDSTTYEQYF
NA,TRBV6-1,TRBJ1-2,TGTGCCAGCAGTGAAGTCCTACAGAGAAACTATGGCTACACCTTC,CASSEVLQRNYGYTF
TRBD2,TRBV7-9,TRBJ2-3,TGTGCCAGCAGCCGAGGGGTAGCGGGAATCGATACGCAGTATTTT,CASSRGVAGIDTQYF
NA,TRBV6-5,TRBJ2-1,TGTGCCAGCAAGGGCGGGGACAATGAGCAGTTCTTC,CASKGGDNEQFF
TRBD2,TRBV11-2,TRBJ2-3,TGTGCCAGCAGCTTCATAGCGGGAGCGAGCACAGATACGCAGTATTTT,CASSFIAGASTDTQYF
NA,TRBV5-1,TRBJ2-3,TGCGCCAGCAGCTTGAGGCAGCTCAGTAGCACAGATACGCAGTATTTT,CASSLRQLSSTDTQYF
NA,TRBV10-1,TRBJ2-7,TGCGCCAGCAGTGAGTCAGGGACTCTCGAGCAGTACTTC,CASSESGTLEQYF
NA,TRBV19,TRBJ1-2,TGTGCCAGTAGTATAGCGAGAACAGCCCTGGGAGGCTACACCTTC,CASSIARTALGGYTF
NA,TRBV30,TRBJ1-5,TGTGCCTGGAGTTCCGGCCTTTATCAGCCCCAGCATTTT,CAWSSGLYQPQHF
NA,TRBV2,TRBJ2-1,TGTGCCAGCAGTGAGTTGGGAAATGAGCAGTTCTTC,CASSELGNEQFF
NA,TRBV7-9,TRBJ1-4,TGTGCCAGCAGCCCCCCGGGGGGGGCCTTTAATGAAAAACTGTTTTTT,CASSPPGGAFNEKLFF
NA,TRBV2,TRBJ2-2,TGTGCCAGCAGCCCGACTAGGCTGGGCACCGGGGAGCTGTTTTTT,CASSPTRLGTGELFF
NA,TRBV11-3,TRBJ2-2,TGTGCCAGCAGCTCCAATAGGCGCACAGGGTTAGCCGGGGAGCTGTTTTTT,CASSSNRRTGLAGELFF
TRBD1,TRBV6-6,TRBJ1-1,TGTGCCAGCAGTTCACAGGGGGCACAGAACACTGAAGCTTTCTTT,CASSSQGAQNTEAFF